This entry describes one TCR beta chain. The data belong to a study of blood T cell repertoires in COVID-19. Overall study: PBMCs, B-cell-depleted T cells, or T cells provided the cDNA or gDNA that made up the material.

Assay used: immunoSEQ multiplex PCR; TCRdb lists only in-frame clones, some missing. This table has about 190,000 clones, 75% to 90% appearing once. Germline V gene sequence: CDR1 SNHLY, CDR2 FYNNEI. Trimming shortened V by 3 bases and J by 0 bases, and 10 bases separated the two germline ends. The length of the CDR3 is 15 residues. This TCR was recovered from a man aged 25-45 years with acute or convalescent COVID-19. This chain joins TRBV2 and TRBJ2-3, with D unclear. Sequencing was done on a sample of peripheral blood. This CDR3 is CASSELTSSTDTQYF. CDR3 nucleotides: TGTGCCAGCAGTGAGCTTACTTCTAGCACAGATACGCAGTATTTT.